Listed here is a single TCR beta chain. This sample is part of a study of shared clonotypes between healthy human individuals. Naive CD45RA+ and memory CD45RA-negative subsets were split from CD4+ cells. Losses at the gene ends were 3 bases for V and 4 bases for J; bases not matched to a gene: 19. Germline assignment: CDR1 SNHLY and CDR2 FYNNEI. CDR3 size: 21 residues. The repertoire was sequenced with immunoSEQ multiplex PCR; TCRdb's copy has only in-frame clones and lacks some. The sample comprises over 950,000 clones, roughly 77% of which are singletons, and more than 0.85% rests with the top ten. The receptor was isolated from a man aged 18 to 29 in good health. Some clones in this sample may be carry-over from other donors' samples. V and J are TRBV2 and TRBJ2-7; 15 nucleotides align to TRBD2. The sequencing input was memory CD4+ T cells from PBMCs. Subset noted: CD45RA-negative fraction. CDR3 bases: TGTGCCAGCAGTGAGTTGCTAATTAGGACTAGCGGGAGGGCCAGGCGGTACGAGCAGTACTTC. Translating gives CASSELLIRTSGRARRYEQYF.